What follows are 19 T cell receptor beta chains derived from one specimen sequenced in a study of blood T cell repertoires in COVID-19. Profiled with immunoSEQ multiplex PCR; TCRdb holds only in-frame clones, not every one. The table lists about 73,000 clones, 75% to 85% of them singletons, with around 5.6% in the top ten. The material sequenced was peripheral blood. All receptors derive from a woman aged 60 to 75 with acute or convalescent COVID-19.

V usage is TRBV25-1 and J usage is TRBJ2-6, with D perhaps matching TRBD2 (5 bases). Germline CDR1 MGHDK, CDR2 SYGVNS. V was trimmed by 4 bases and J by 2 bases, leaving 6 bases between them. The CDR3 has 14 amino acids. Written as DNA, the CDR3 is TGTGCCAGCAGTGCCGGGACTGGGGCCAACGTCCTGACTTTC. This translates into CASSAGTGANVLTF.

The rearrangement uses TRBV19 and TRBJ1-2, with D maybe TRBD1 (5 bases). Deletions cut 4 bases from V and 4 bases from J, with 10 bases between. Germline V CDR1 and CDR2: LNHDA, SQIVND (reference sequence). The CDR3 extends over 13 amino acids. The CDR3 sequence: CASSKQEIYGYTF. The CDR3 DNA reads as TGTGCCAGTAGTAAACAGGAGATCTATGGCTACACCTTC.

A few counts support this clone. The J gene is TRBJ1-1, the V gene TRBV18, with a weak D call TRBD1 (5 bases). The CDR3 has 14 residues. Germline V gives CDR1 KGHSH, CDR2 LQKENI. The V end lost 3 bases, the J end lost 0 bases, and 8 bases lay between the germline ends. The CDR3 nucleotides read TGTGCCAGCTCACCCCAGGACATGAACACTGAAGCTTTCTTT. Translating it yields CASSPQDMNTEAFF.

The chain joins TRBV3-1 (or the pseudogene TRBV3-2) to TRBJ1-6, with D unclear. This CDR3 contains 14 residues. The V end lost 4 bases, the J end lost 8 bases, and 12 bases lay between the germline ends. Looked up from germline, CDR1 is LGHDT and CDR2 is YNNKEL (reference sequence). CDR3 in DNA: TGTGCCAGCAGCCTCCTTGAGGGATATTCACCCCTCCACTTT. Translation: CASSLLEGYSPLHF.

CDR3 protein: CASSWVGTGNNSPLHF. The CDR3 DNA reads TGCGCCAGCAGCTGGGTCGGTACAGGAAATAATTCACCCCTCCACTTT. This chain uses TRBV5-1 with TRBJ1-6, with a tentative D call TRBD1 (5 bases). This CDR3 region has 16 residues. V was clipped by 3 bases and J by 5 bases, with 15 bases between them. From germline, CDR1 is SGHRS and CDR2 YFSETQ. The full variable domain, with the rest looked up from reference TRBV5-1 and TRBJ1-6, is KAGVTQTPRYLIKTRGQQVTLSCSPISGHRSVSWYQQTPGQGLQFLFEYFSETQRNKGNFPGRFSGRQFSNSRSEMNVSTLELGDSALYLCASSWVGTGNNSPLHFGNGTRLTVT.

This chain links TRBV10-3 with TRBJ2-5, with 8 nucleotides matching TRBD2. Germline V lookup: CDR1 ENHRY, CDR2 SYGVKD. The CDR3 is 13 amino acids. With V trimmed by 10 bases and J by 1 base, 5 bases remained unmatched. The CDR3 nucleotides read TGTGCCACCGCCCGGGGGGGCCAAGAGACCCAGTACTTC. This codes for CATARGGQETQYF.

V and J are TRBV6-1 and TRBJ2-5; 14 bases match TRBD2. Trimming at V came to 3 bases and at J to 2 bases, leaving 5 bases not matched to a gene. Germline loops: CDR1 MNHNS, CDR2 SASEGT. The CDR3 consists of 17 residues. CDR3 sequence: CASSEGLAGAGQETQYF. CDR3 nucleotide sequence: TGTGCCAGCAGTGAGGGACTAGCGGGGGCTGGGCAAGAGACCCAGTACTTC.

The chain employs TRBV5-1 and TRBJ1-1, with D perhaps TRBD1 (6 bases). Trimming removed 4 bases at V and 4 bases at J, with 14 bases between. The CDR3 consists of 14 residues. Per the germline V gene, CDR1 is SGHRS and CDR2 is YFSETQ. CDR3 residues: CASSLQGYGTEAFF. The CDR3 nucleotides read TGCGCCAGCAGCCTTCAGGGGTATGGCACTGAAGCTTTCTTT.

Written as DNA, the CDR3 is TGTGCCAGCAGCTTTCCGGCGGCGGGGAGCTCCTACAATGAGCAGTTCTTC. Translating it yields CASSFPAAGSSYNEQFF. The rearrangement uses TRBV7-8 and TRBJ2-1; tentatively, D is TRBD2 (6 bases). CDR1 SGHVS and CDR2 FQNEAQ come from the germline V gene. This CDR3 comprises 17 residues. V was cut by 3 bases and J by 0 bases, with 15 bases left in between.

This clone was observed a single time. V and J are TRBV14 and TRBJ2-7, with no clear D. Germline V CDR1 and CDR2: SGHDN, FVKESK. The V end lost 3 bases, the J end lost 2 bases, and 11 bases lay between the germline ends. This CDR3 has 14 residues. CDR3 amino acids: CASSQRIGPYEQYF. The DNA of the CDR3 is TGTGCCAGCAGCCAGAGGATAGGCCCCTACGAGCAGTACTTC.

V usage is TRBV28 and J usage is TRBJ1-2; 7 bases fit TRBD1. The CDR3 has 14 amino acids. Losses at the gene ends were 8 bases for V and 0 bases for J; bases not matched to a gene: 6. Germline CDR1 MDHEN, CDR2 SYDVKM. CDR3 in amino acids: CASGDRAPNYGYTF. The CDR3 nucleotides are TGTGCCAGCGGTGACAGGGCTCCTAACTATGGCTACACCTTC.

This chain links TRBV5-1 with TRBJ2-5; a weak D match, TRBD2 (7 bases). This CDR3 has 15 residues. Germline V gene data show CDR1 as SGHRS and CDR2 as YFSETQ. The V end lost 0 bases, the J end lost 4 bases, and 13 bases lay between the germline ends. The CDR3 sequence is CASSLALGGRETQYF. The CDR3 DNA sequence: TGCGCCAGCAGCTTGGCGCTGGGGGGGCGAGAGACCCAGTACTTC.

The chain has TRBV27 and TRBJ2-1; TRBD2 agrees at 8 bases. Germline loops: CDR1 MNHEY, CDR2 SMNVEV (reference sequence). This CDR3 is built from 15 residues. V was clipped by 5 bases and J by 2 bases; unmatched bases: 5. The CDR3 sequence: CASSKTSGAYNEQFF. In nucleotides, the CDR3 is TGTGCCAGCAGTAAAACTAGCGGTGCCTACAATGAGCAGTTCTTC.

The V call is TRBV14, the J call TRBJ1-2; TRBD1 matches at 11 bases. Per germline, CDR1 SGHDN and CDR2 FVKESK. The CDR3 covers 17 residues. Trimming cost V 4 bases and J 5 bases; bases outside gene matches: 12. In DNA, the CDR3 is TGTGCCAGCAGCCCCGGACAGGGGGCCCTAACTCGTTATGGCTACACCTTC. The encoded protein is CASSPGQGALTRYGYTF.

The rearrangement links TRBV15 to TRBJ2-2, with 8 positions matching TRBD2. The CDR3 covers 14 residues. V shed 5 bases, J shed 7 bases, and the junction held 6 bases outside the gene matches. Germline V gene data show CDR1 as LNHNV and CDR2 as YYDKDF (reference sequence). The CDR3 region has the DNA TGTGCCACCAGCCCGGGGGGGCCGGGCGGGGAGCTGTTTTTT. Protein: CATSPGGPGGELFF.

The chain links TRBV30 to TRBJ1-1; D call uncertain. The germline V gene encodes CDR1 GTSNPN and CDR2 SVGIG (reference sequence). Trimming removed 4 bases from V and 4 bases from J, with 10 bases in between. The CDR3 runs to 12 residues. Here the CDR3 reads CAWMSPGTEAFF. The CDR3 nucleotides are TGTGCCTGGATGAGCCCGGGCACTGAAGCTTTCTTT.

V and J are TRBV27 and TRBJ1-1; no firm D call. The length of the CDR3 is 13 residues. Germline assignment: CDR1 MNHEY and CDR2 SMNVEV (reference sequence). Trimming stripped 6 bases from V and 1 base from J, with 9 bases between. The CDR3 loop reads CASSPGANTEAFF. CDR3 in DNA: TGTGCCAGCAGCCCCGGAGCGAACACTGAAGCTTTCTTT.

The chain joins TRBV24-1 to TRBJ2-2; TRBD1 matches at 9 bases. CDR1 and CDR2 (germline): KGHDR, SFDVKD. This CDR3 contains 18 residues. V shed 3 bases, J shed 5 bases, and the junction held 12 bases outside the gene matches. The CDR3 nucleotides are TGTGCCACCAGTGATCAGAGGGGGGGACAGGGAAGGACCGGGGAGCTGTTTTTT. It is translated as CATSDQRGGQGRTGELFF.

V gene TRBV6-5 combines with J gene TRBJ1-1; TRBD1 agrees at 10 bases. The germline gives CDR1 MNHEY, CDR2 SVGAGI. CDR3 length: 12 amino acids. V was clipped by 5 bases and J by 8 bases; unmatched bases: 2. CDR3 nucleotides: TGTGCCAGCAGTACGACAGGGGGCGAAGCTTTCTTT. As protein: CASSTTGGEAFF.